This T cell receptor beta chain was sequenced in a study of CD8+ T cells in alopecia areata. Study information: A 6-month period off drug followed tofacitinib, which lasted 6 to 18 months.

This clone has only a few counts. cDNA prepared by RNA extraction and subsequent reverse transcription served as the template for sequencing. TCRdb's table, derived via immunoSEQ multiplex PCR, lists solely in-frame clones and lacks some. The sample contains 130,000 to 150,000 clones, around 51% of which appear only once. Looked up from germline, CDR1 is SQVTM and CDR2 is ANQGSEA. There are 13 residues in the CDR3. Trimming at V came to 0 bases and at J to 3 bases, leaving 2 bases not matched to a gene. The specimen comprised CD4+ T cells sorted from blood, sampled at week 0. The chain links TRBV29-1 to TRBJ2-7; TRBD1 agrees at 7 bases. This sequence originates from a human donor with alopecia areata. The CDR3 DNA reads TGCAGCGTTGAAGAAAGACAGGGCTACGAGCAGTACTTC. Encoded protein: CSVEERQGYEQYF.